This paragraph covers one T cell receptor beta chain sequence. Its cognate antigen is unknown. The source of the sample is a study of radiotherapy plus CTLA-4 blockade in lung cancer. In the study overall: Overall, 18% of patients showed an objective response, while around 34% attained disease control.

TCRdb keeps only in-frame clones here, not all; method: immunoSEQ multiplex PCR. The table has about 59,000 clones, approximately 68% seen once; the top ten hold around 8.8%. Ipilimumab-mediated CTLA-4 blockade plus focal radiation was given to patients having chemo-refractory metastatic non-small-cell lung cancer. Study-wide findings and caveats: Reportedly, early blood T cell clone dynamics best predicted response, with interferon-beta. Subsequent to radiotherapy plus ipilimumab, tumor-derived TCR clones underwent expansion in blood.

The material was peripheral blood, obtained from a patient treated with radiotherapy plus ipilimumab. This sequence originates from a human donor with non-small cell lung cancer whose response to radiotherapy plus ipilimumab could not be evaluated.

CDR3 region: CASSSDGGAEGYTF. The CDR3 nucleotides are TGCGCCAGCAGCTCCGACGGGGGGGCAGAGGGCTACACCTTC. The gene calls are TRBV5-1 and TRBJ1-2; the D gene is possibly TRBD1 (6 bases). This CDR3 is built from 14 residues. With 3 bases removed from V and 8 bases from J, the gap between germline ends came to 17 bases. In germline, CDR1 is SGHRS, CDR2 YFSETQ.